What follows are 17 T cell receptor beta chains derived from one specimen sequenced in a study of beta chain features in type 1 diabetes (dated by TCRdb to 2016 to 2019). The full study reports these points: In all four CD4+ subsets, TCRB CDR3 length was moderately but significantly shorter in type 1 diabetes patients.

Library preparation used the immunoSEQ multiplex PCR assay. All of the isolated RNA was reverse transcribed with the High Capacity cDNA Reverse Transcription Kit, so expressed TCRB transcripts were sequenced. As stored in TCRdb, this immuneACCESS dataset retains in-frame rearrangements with V and J assigned. A fraction of the clones does not appear; measured against another copy, unresolved V genes explain less than half of the discrepancy, and the remainder lacks a known reason. For this sample the table gives about 160,000 clones, of which about 9% were detected only once. 0.7% of the sample rests with the top ten. Their target antigens are unknown. What was sequenced was central memory CD4+ T cells from blood. These receptor sequences come from a woman in her 30s with type 1 diabetes.

The chain recombines TRBV30 with TRBJ2-5; 11 nucleotides line up with TRBD2. Trimming removed 5 bases from V and 5 bases from J; junction bases left unmatched: 4. This CDR3 is 13 amino acids long. Germline V gene data show CDR1 as GTSNPN and CDR2 as SVGIG (reference sequence). The CDR3 is CAWGLAGGETQYF. CDR3 sequence (DNA): TGTGCCTGGGGGTTAGCGGGAGGGGAGACCCAGTACTTC.

This chain joins TRBV7-2 and TRBJ1-2, with D possibly being TRBD1 (5 bases). Trimming removed 4 bases from V and 6 bases from J, with 12 bases in between. The CDR3 loop spans 13 amino acids. The germline V gene encodes CDR1 SGHTA and CDR2 FQGNSA. The CDR3 region is CASSYRQTHGYTF. The CDR3 region has the DNA TGTGCCAGCAGCTACCGACAGACCCATGGCTACACCTTC.

This clone has a handful of counts. The rearrangement joins TRBV28 to TRBJ2-1; weak D call: TRBD2 (6 bases). Trimming removed 5 bases from V and 6 bases from J, with 11 bases in between. The CDR3 is 13 residues long. Germline CDR1 reads MDHEN; CDR2 reads SYDVKM. The CDR3 coding sequence is TGTGCCAGCAGTGCGACTAGTTCCAATGAGCAGTTCTTC. Residues: CASSATSSNEQFF. Variable domain in full (rest from reference TRBV28 and TRBJ2-1): DVKVTQSSRYLVKRTGEKVFLECVQDMDHENMFWYRQDPGLGLRLIYFSYDVKMKEKGDIPEGYSVSREKKERFSLILESASTNQTSMYLCASSATSSNEQFFGPGTRLTVL.

The rearrangement links TRBV28 to TRBJ1-2; the match to TRBD1 covers 8 bases. In germline, CDR1 is MDHEN, CDR2 SYDVKM. The J segment lost 5 bases and the V segment lost 7 bases, leaving 6 bases of the junction unmatched. The CDR3 totals 13 residues. CDR3 coding DNA: TGTGCCAGCACGCAGGGGGCTGTGTATGGCTACACCTTC. Its protein is CASTQGAVYGYTF.

This clone has only a few counts. CDR3 nucleotides: TGTGCCAGCAACTCAAATGGGAACACCGGGGAGCTGTTTTTT. This encodes CASNSNGNTGELFF. V gene TRBV28 combines with J gene TRBJ2-2; D is unclear. Germline lookup yields CDR1 MDHEN and CDR2 SYDVKM. With 7 bases removed from V and 1 base from J, the gap between germline ends came to 10 bases. This CDR3 spans 14 amino acids.

The chain is built from TRBV6-6 and TRBJ1-1, with D possibly matching TRBD1 (5 bases). CDR1 and CDR2 (germline): MNHNY, SVGAGI (reference sequence). Trimming took 6 bases from V and 0 from J, leaving 11 bases between them. This CDR3 region has 14 residues. The CDR3 sequence: CASRRQNMNTEAFF. CDR3 DNA sequence: TGTGCCAGCAGACGACAGAACATGAACACTGAAGCTTTCTTT.

The J gene is TRBJ1-2, the V gene TRBV19; 7 nucleotides match TRBD1. V lost 5 bases, J lost 2 bases, and 17 bases stayed unmatched. Germline V CDR1 and CDR2: LNHDA, SQIVND (reference sequence). The CDR3 covers 18 residues. The CDR3 DNA follows: TGTGCCAGTAGTGTGGGCTGGGCCCCACAGGGGACAAACTATGGCTACACCTTC. Its protein is CASSVGWAPQGTNYGYTF.

This clone has a handful of counts. V and J are TRBV7-2 and TRBJ2-3; 11 nucleotides agree with TRBD2. CDR3 length: 14 residues. Germline V gene lookup returns CDR1 SGHTA and CDR2 FQGNSA. Losses at the gene ends were 5 bases for V and 4 bases for J; bases not matched to a gene: 2. The CDR3 region is CASSQGLAADTQYF. The CDR3 region has the DNA TGTGCCAGCAGCCAGGGACTAGCGGCAGATACGCAGTATTTT.

This clone has just a few counts. The gene calls are TRBV5-1 and TRBJ2-7, with 10 bases fitting TRBD2. CDR3 length: 16 amino acids. Looked up from germline, CDR1 is SGHRS and CDR2 is YFSETQ. With V trimmed by 4 bases and J by 5 bases, 12 bases remained unmatched. The CDR3, as DNA: TGCGCCAGCAGCCCACGAACAGTAGCGGGAGGAAACGAGCAGTACTTC. It specifies CASSPRTVAGGNEQYF.

This chain connects TRBV2 to TRBJ1-5; TRBD1 is a possible D gene (6 bases). Germline loops: CDR1 SNHLY, CDR2 FYNNEI. This CDR3 region has 14 residues. The V and J ends lost 3 bases and 6 bases respectively, with 12 bases between them. The CDR3 here is CASSEGGLGQPQHF. The CDR3 bases are TGTGCCAGCAGTGAGGGGGGGCTGGGTCAGCCCCAGCATTTT.

This clone was found many times. CDR3 sequence reads: CASSQTSGANVLTF. For the CDR3, the DNA is TGCGCCAGCTCCCAAACTTCTGGGGCCAACGTCCTGACTTTC. The rearrangement uses TRBV5-1 and TRBJ2-6, with D hard to call. The CDR3 runs 14 residues. With 7 bases removed from V and 1 base from J, the gap between germline ends came to 9 bases. The germline V gene encodes CDR1 SGHRS and CDR2 YFSETQ.

This clone came up a few times. This chain joins TRBV7-3 and TRBJ1-2; 9 bases fit TRBD1. CDR3 length: 13 residues. Germline V gene sequence: CDR1 SGHTA, CDR2 FQGTGA. V lost 5 bases to trimming and J lost 4 bases; unmatched junction nucleotides: 2. This CDR3 reads CASSTGQGYGYTF. CDR3 nucleotide sequence: TGTGCCAGCAGCACGGGACAGGGCTATGGCTACACCTTC. Based on the CDR3 plus reference TRBV7-3 and TRBJ1-2, the full variable domain is GAGVSQTPSNKVTEKGKYVELRCDPISGHTALYWYRQSLGQGPEFLIYFQGTGAADDSGLPNDRFFAVRPEGSVSTLKIQRTERGDSAVYLCASSTGQGYGYTFGSGTRLTVV.

V usage is TRBV19 and J usage is TRBJ2-3; tentatively, D is TRBD2 (5 bases). V lost 3 bases to trimming and J lost 2 bases, with 9 bases between them. CDR1 is LNHDA and CDR2 is SQIVND in the germline V gene (reference sequence). The CDR3 extends over 14 amino acids. The chain's CDR3 is CASSMGGFTDTQYF. The CDR3 region has the DNA TGTGCCAGTAGTATGGGCGGGTTCACAGATACGCAGTATTTT.

A few counts support this clone. CDR3 coding DNA: TGCGCCAGCAGTCAATCGATGAGAGTCATCTACGAGCAGTACTTC. Its translation: CASSQSMRVIYEQYF. The V call is TRBV23-1, the J call TRBJ2-7, with D uncertain. TRBV23-1 is sorted into the ORF group, with uncertain function. CDR3 length: 15 residues. V was trimmed by 0 bases and J by 3 bases, leaving 12 bases between them.

This clone occurred a few times. The chain recombines TRBV12-5 with TRBJ1-1; D remains ambiguous. V lost 6 bases and J 7 bases, leaving 15 bases between the germline ends. CDR1 and CDR2 from the germline V gene are LGHNT and FRNRAP. The CDR3 covers 13 residues. CDR3 in amino acids: CASGSEPGGEAFF. CDR3 sequence (DNA): TGTGCTAGTGGATCTGAACCTGGCGGTGAAGCTTTCTTT.

A few counts support this clone. V usage is TRBV28 and J usage is TRBJ2-1; 10 nucleotides line up with TRBD2. Germline trimming cut 7 bases from V and 9 bases from J; bases unmatched to any gene: 15. This CDR3 region has 16 residues. Per the germline V gene, CDR1 is MDHEN and CDR2 is SYDVKM. In DNA form, the CDR3 reads TGTGCCAGCACACCGACAGGGGTAACTAGCGGGATTGAGCAGTTCTTC. Protein product: CASTPTGVTSGIEQFF.

This clone was seen a handful of times. The V gene is TRBV10-3, the J gene TRBJ2-3; D possibly corresponds to TRBD2 (6 bases). The CDR3 contains 14 residues. Germline values: CDR1 ENHRY, CDR2 SYGVKD. V lost 6 bases and J 1 base, leaving 11 bases between the germline ends. For the CDR3, the DNA is TGTGCCATCAGCCCTAGCGTGGGCACAGATACGCAGTATTTT. Protein product: CAISPSVGTDTQYF.